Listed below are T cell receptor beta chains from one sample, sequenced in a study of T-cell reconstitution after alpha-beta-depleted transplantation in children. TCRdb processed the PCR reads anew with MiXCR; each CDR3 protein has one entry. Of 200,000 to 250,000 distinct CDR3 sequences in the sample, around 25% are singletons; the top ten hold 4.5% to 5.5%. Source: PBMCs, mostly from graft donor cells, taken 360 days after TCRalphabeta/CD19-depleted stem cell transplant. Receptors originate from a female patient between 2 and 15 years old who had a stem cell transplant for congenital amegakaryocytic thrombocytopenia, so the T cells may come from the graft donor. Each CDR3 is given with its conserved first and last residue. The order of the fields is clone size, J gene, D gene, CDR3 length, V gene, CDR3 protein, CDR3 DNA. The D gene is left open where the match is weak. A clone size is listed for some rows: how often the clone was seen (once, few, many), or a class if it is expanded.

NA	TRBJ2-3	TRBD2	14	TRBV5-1	CASSAGGARDTQYF	TGCGCCAGCAGCGCCGGGGGGGCCAGAGATACGCAGTATTTT
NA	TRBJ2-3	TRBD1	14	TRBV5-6	CANPGTDYTDTQYF	TGTGCCAACCCCGGGACAGACTACACAGATACGCAGTATTTT
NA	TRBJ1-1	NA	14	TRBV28	CASSEHDKNTEAFF	TGTGCCAGCAGTGAACACGACAAGAACACTGAAGCTTTCTTT
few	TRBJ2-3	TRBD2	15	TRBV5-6	CASSLVAGGTDTQYF	TGTGCCAGCAGCTTGGTAGCGGGGGGTACAGATACGCAGTATTTT
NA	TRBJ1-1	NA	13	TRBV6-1	CASSDGPNTEALF	TGTGCCAGCAGTGACGGACCGAACACTGAAGCTCTCTTT
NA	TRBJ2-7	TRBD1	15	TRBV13	CASSPTGQGAREQYF	TGTGCCAGCAGCCCTACCGGACAGGGGGCGCGAGAGCAGTACTTC
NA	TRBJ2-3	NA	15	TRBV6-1	CASSKGALGTDTQYF	TGTGCCAGCAGTAAGGGTGCATTGGGCACAGATACGCAGTATTTT
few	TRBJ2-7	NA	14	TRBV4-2	CASSQDGRDDEQYF	TGTGCCAGCAGCCAAGACGGCAGGGACGACGAGCAGTACTTC
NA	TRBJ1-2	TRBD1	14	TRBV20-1	CSATQGARSYGYTF	TGCAGTGCGACACAGGGGGCGCGGAGCTATGGCTACACCTTC
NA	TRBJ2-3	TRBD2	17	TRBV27	CASSLSVYLRGADTQYF	TGTGCCAGCAGTTTATCGGTTTACTTGCGGGGGGCAGATACGCAGTATTTT
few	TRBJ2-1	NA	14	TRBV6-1	CASNETLRYNEQFF	TGTGCCAGCAACGAAACTCTGCGCTACAATGAGCAGTTCTTC
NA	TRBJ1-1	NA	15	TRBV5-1	CASSLVGLQNTEAFF	TGCGCCAGCAGCTTGGTTGGACTACAGAACACTGAAGCTTTCTTT
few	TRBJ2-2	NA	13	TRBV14	CASSRVSGGELFF	TGTGCCAGCAGCCGAGTCAGTGGCGGGGAGCTGTTTTTT
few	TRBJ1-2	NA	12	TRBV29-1	CSVVRATYGYTF	TGCAGCGTTGTCAGGGCTACCTATGGCTACACCTTC
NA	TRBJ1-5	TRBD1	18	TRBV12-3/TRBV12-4	CTSSPQTGAGYSNQPQHF	TGTACCAGCAGTCCTCAGACAGGGGCCGGGTATAGCAATCAGCCCCAGCATTTT
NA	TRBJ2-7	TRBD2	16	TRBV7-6	CASSLAIGRGMYEQYF	TGTGCCAGCAGCTTAGCCATCGGGAGGGGGATGTACGAGCAGTACTTC
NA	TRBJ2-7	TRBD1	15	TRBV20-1	CSARGGGQGMPLQYF	TGCAGTGCTAGGGGAGGAGGACAGGGGATGCCCTTGCAGTACTTC
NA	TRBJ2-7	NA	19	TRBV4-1	CASSPGLRGGERSYYEQYF	TGCGCCAGCAGCCCAGGACTTAGGGGTGGGGAGAGATCATATTACGAGCAGTACTTC
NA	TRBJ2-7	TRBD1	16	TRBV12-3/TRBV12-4	CASSIPGTGDLYEQYF	TGTGCCAGCAGCATCCCCGGGACAGGGGACCTCTACGAGCAGTACTTC
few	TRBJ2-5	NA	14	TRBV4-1	CASSPRADQETQYF	TGCGCCAGCAGCCCCCGGGCGGATCAAGAGACCCAGTACTTC